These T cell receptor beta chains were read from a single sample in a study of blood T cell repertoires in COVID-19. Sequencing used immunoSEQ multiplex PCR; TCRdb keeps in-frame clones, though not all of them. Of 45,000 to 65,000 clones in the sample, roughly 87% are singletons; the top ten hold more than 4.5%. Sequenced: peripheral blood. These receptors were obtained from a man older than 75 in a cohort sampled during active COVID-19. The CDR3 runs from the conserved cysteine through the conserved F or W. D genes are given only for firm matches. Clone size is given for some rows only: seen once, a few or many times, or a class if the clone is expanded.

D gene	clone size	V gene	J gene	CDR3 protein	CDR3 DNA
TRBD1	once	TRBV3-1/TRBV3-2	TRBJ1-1	CASSPNTGAAEAFF	TGTGCCAGCAGCCCAAATACAGGGGCGGCTGAAGCTTTCTTT
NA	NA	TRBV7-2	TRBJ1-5	CASSLAIRANQPQHF	TGTGCCAGCAGCTTAGCGATCAGGGCGAATCAGCCCCAGCATTTT
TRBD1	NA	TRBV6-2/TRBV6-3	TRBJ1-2	CASSKDHRGGYTF	TGTGCCAGCAGTAAGGACCACAGGGGTGGCTACACCTTC
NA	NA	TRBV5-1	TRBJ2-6	CASSLGPGANVLTF	TGCGCCAGCAGCTTGGGGCCTGGGGCCAACGTCCTGACTTTC
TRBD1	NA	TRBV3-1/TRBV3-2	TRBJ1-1	CASTTTGGNTEAFF	TGTGCCAGCACCACGACAGGGGGGAACACTGAAGCTTTCTTT
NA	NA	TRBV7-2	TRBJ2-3	CASSSAGTSSTDTQYF	TGTGCCAGCAGCTCGGCCGGGACATCGAGCACAGATACGCAGTATTTT
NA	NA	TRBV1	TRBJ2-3	CTSSPRDRGTDTQYF	TGCACCAGCAGCCCCCGCGACAGGGGCACAGATACGCAGTATTTT
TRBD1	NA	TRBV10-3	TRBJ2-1	CAISVQGMNNEQFF	TGTGCCATCAGTGTACAGGGGATGAACAATGAGCAGTTCTTC
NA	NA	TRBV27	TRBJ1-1	CASSSSVNTEAFF	TGTGCCAGCAGTTCTTCAGTGAACACTGAAGCTTTCTTT
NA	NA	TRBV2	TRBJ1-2	CASSVGSYGYTF	TGTGCCAGCAGTGTTGGGAGTTATGGCTACACCTTC
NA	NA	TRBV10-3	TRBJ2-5	CAIAGQAERRETQYF	TGTGCCATCGCCGGGCAGGCAGAAAGGAGGGAGACCCAGTACTTC
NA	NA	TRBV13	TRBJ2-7	CASSPTEGSEQYF	TGTGCCAGCAGCCCCACGGAGGGCTCCGAGCAGTACTTC
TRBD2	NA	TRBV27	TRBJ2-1	CASRIWLAGNNEQFF	TGTGCCAGCAGAATTTGGCTAGCGGGGAACAATGAGCAGTTCTTC
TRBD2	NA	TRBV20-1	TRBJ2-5	CSASTIIAGGGVETQYF	TGCAGTGCTAGTACTATAATAGCGGGGGGAGGAGTAGAGACCCAGTACTTC
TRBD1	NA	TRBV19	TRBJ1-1	CASADRGGGNTEAFF	TGTGCCAGTGCGGACAGGGGAGGAGGAAACACTGAAGCTTTCTTT
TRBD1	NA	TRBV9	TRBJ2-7	CASSGRQGTYEQYF	TGTGCCAGCAGCGGGCGACAGGGCACCTACGAGCAGTACTTC
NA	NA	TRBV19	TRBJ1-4	CASSIDHRVGANEKLFF	TGTGCCAGTAGTATAGATCACAGGGTGGGCGCTAATGAAAAACTGTTTTTT
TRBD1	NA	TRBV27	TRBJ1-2	CASSSGQGAYGYTF	TGTGCCAGCAGTTCGGGACAGGGTGCCTATGGCTACACCTTC
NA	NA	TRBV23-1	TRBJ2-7	CASSQSRLSEPSYEQYF	TGCGCCAGCAGTCAATCGCGACTGTCCGAACCCTCCTACGAGCAGTACTTC
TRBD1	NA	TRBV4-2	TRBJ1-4	CASSQGRDRGEKLFF	TGTGCCAGCAGCCAAGGTCGGGACAGGGGGGAAAAACTGTTTTTT
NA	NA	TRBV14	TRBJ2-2	CASSQNTNTGELFF	TGTGCCAGCAGCCAAAACACCAACACCGGGGAGCTGTTTTTT
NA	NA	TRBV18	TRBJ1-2	CASSPGQNYGYTF	TGTGCCAGCTCACCAGGGCAGAACTATGGCTACACCTTC
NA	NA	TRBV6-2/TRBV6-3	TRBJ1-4	CASSRGLLSGTNEKLFF	TGTGCCAGCAGTAGAGGACTTCTTTCTGGAACTAATGAAAAACTGTTTTTT
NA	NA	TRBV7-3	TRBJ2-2	CASSHSRNTGELFF	TGTGCCAGCAGCCACAGCCGGAACACCGGGGAGCTGTTTTTT
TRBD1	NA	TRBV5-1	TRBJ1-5	CASSLGTGNQPQHF	TGCGCCAGCAGCTTGGGGACAGGGAATCAGCCCCAGCATTTT
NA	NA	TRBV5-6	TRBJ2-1	CASSLRLLLPTSNEQFF	TGTGCCAGCAGCCTCCGACTCCTCCTACCCACCTCCAATGAGCAGTTCTTC
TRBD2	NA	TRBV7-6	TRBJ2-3	CASSLEASGRRGTDTQYF	TGTGCCAGCAGCTTAGAGGCTAGCGGGAGGAGAGGGACAGATACGCAGTATTTT
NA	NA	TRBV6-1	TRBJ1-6	CASSDLQGWGYNSPLHF	TGTGCCAGCAGTGACTTGCAGGGCTGGGGCTATAATTCACCCCTCCACTTT
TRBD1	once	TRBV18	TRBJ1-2	CASSQLDRVYGYTF	TGTGCCAGCTCACAACTGGACAGGGTCTATGGCTACACCTTC
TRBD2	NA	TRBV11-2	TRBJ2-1	CASSLVRAGVYNEQFF	TGTGCCAGCAGCTTAGTGAGAGCGGGGGTGTACAATGAGCAGTTCTTC
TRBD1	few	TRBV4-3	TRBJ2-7	CASSQETGAYEQYF	TGCGCCAGCAGCCAAGAGACAGGGGCCTACGAGCAGTACTTC
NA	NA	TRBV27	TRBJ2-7	CASRGSSSYEQYF	TGTGCCAGCAGGGGCAGCAGCTCCTACGAGCAGTACTTC
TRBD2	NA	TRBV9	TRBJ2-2	CASSPRGLAGGGTGELFF	TGTGCCAGCAGCCCCAGGGGACTAGCGGGAGGGGGAACCGGGGAGCTGTTTTTT
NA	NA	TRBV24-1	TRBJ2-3	CATSDPGTDTQYF	TGTGCCACCAGTGATCCCGGCACAGATACGCAGTATTTT
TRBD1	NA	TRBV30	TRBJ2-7	CAWAIPGRDRDYEQYF	TGTGCCTGGGCGATTCCGGGTAGGGACAGGGACTACGAGCAGTACTTC
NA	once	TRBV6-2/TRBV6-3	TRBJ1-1	CASSYQGFGNTEAFF	TGTGCCAGCAGTTATCAGGGGTTCGGGAACACTGAAGCTTTCTTT
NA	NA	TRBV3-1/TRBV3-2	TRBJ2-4	CASSQELLAKNIQYF	TGTGCCAGCAGCCAAGAACTCCTAGCCAAAAACATTCAGTACTTC
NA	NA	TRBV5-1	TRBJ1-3	CASSDYGNTIYF	TGCGCCAGCAGCGACTATGGAAACACCATATATTTT
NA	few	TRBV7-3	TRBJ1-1	CASSLGRTGYSGLVNTEAFF	TGTGCCAGCAGCTTAGGCCGAACAGGGTACTCAGGTTTAGTGAACACTGAAGCTTTCTTT
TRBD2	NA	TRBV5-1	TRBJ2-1	CASSSAGTSNEQFF	TGCGCCAGCAGCTCGGCCGGGACTAGCAATGAGCAGTTCTTC
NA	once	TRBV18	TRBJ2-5	CASSPGLQETQYF	TGTGCCAGCTCACCAGGACTACAAGAGACCCAGTACTTC
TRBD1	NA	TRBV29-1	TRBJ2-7	CSVDFWDRGHEQYF	TGCAGCGTTGATTTCTGGGACAGGGGCCACGAGCAGTACTTC
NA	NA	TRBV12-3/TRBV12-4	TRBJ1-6	CASSAGVNSPLHF	TGTGCCAGCAGTGCGGGGGTAAATTCACCCCTCCACTTT
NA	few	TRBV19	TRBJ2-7	CASSIGQVGSYEQYF	TGTGCCAGTAGTATAGGGCAGGTCGGTTCCTACGAGCAGTACTTC
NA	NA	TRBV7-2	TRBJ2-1	CASILSRRGIYNEQFF	TGTGCCAGCATCCTTAGTCGCAGGGGTATCTACAATGAGCAGTTCTTC
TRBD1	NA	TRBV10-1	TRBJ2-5	CASSAGTGGRETQYF	TGCGCCAGCAGCGCCGGGACAGGGGGACGAGAGACCCAGTACTTC